This T cell receptor beta chain stems from a study of T cell responses to AZD1222 COVID-19 vaccine. Study-level points and caveats: Researchers report vaccine-associated CD4 TCRs spanning spike, with dominance at 160-218 and 743-854.

As concerns this clone: Its antigen is still unknown.

Germline assignment: CDR1 SGHAT and CDR2 FQNNGV. The V end lost 1 base, the J end lost 4 bases, and 11 bases lay between the germline ends. The length of the CDR3 is 15 residues. Repertoires were generated with immunoSEQ multiplex PCR, while TCRdb's copy carries only in-frame clones and drops some. The sample shows 75,000 to 95,000 clones, around nine tenths of them seen only once. The source is an adult in good health. Source: peripheral blood, taken on day 0 of AZD1222 vaccination. This sequence joins TRBV11-2 and TRBJ2-1; D not resolved. This chain's CDR3 is CASSLAPTVYNEQFF. The CDR3 nucleotides are TGTGCCAGCAGCTTAGCCCCAACGGTGTACAATGAGCAGTTCTTC.